This section outlines one T cell receptor beta chain sequence together with its context. The data stem from a study of memory CD4+ T cells and cytomegalovirus serostatus. Data came from immunoSEQ multiplex PCR; TCRdb stores just in-frame clones and leaves some out. The table lists approximately 51,000 clones, approximately 81% of them singletons. The sort gate was single viable CD3+CD4+CD8-CD45RO+ cells for memory CD4+ T cells. V lost 2 bases to trimming and J lost 1 base; unmatched junction nucleotides: 5. The CDR3 extends over 16 amino acids. Germline CDR1 is KGHSH and CDR2 is LQKENI. The sequencing sample was made of memory CD4+ T cells from blood. The genes are TRBV18 and TRBJ2-1; 7 positions agree with TRBD1. The clonotype was recovered from an adult in good health and CMV-seropositive. The CDR3 nucleotides read TGTGCCAGCTCACCAGGACAGGAGCGGTCCTACAATGAGCAGTTCTTC. Its translation: CASSPGQERSYNEQFF. Full variable domain (missing parts from reference TRBV18 and TRBJ2-1): NAGVMQNPRHLVRRRGQEARLRCSPMKGHSHVYWYRQLPEEGLKFMVYLQKENIIDESGMPKERFSAEFPKEGPSILRIQQVVRGDSAAYFCASSPGQERSYNEQFFGPGTRLTVL.